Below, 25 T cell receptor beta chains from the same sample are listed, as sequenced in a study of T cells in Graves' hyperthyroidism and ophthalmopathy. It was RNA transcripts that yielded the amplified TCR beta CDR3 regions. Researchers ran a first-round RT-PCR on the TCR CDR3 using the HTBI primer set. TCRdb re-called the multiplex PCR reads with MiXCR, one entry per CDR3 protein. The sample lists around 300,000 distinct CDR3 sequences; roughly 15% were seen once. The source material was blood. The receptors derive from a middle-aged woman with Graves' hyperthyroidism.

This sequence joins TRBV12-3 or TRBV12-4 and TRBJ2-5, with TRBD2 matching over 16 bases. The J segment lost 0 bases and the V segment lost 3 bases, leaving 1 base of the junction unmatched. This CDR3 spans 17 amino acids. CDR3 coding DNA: TGTGCCAGCAGTTTGGGACTAGCGGGAGGGGACCAAGAGACCCAGTACTTC. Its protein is CASSLGLAGGDQETQYF.

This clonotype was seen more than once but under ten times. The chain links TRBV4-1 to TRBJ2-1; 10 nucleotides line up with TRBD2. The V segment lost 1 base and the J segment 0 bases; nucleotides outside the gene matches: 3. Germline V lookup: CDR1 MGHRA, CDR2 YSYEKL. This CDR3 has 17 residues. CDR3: CASSQVSGRASYNEQFF. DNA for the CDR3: TGCGCCAGCAGCCAAGTAAGCGGGAGGGCCTCCTACAATGAGCAGTTCTTC.

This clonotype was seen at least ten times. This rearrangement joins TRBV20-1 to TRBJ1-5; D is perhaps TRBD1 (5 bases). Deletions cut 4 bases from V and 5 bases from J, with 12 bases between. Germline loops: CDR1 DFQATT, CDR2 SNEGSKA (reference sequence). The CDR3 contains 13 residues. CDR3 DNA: TGCAGTGCTATTCGGGGCGCCTATCAGCCCCAGCATTTT. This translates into CSAIRGAYQPQHF.

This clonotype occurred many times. CDR3 bases: TGTGCCAGCAGCTTCAAAAGCACTAGCGGGAGGTACAATGAGCAGTTCTTC. Amino acids: CASSFKSTSGRYNEQFF. The chain uses TRBV7-9 and TRBJ2-1; TRBD2 matches 12 bases. V was clipped by 3 bases and J by 4 bases; unmatched bases: 7. The CDR3 sequence is 17 residues long. CDR1 and CDR2 from the germline V gene are SEHNR and FQNEAQ (reference sequence).

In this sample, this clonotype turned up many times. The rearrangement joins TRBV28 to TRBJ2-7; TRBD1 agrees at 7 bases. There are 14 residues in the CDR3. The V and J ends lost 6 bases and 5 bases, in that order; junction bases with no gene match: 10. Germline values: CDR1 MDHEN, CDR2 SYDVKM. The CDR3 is CASRTGQRGHEQYF. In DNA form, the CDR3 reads TGTGCCAGCAGGACAGGACAGAGGGGGCACGAGCAGTACTTC.

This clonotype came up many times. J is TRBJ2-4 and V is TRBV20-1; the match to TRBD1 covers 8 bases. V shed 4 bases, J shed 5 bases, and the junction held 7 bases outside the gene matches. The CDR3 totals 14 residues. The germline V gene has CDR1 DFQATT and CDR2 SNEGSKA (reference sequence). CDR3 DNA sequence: TGCAGTGCTATTCCAGGGGGCGCCCAAAACATTCAGTACTTC. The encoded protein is CSAIPGGAQNIQYF.

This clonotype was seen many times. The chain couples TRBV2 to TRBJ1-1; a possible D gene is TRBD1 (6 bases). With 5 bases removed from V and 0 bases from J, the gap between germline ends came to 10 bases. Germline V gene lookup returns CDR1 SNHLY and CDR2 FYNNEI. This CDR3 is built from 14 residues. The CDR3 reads CASSSHRVNTEAFF. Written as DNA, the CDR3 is TGTGCCAGCAGTTCCCACAGGGTGAACACTGAAGCTTTCTTT. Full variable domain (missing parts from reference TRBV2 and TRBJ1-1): EPEVTQTPSHQVTQMGQEVILRCVPISNHLYFYWYRQILGQKVEFLVSFYNNEISEKSEIFDDQFSVERPDGSNFTLKIRSTKLEDSAMYFCASSSHRVNTEAFFGQGTRLTVV.

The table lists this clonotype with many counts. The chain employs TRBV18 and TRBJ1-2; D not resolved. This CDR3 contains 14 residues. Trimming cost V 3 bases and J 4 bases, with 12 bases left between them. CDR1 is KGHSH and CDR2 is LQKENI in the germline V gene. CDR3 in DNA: TGTGCCAGCTCACCTGCGGCGACCCCCTATGGCTACACCTTC. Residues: CASSPAATPYGYTF.

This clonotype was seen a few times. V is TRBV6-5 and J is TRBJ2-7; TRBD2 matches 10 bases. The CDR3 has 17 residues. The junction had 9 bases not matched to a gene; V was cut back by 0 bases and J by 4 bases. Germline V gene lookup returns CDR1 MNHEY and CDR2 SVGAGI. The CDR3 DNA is TGTGCCAGCAGTTACTCGATGAGCGGGAGGGCCGGGTACGAGCAGTACTTC. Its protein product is CASSYSMSGRAGYEQYF.

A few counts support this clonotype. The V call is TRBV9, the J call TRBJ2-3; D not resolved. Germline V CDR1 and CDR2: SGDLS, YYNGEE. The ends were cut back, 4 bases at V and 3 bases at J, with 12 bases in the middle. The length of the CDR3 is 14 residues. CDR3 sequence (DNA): TGTGCCAGCAGCCCTATCATTTCGACAGATACGCAGTATTTT. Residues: CASSPIISTDTQYF.

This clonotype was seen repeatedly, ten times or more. The CDR3: CASSLGSGNTIYF. The CDR3, as DNA: TGTGCCAGCAGCTTGGGGTCTGGAAACACCATATATTTT. The V gene is TRBV7-3, the J gene TRBJ1-3, with D hard to call. V lost 3 bases to trimming and J lost 1 base, with 4 bases between them. The CDR3 contains 13 residues. CDR1 and CDR2 (germline): SGHTA, FQGTGA.

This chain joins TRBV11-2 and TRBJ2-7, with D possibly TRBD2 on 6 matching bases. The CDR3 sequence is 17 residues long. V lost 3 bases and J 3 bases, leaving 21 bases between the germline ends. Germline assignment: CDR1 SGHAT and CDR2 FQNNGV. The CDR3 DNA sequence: TGTGCCAGCAGCTTTATCCCGACTAGTGGGTGGGTCTACGAGCAGTACTTC. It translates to CASSFIPTSGWVYEQYF.

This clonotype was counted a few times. CDR3 region: CSACGPGLAANNEQFF. Written as DNA, the CDR3 is TGCAGTGCTTGCGGGCCGGGACTAGCGGCAAACAATGAGCAGTTCTTC. The V gene is TRBV20-1, the J gene TRBJ2-1, with 11 bases identical to TRBD2. From germline, CDR1 is DFQATT and CDR2 SNEGSKA (reference sequence). This CDR3 is built from 16 residues. Unmatched junction bases numbered 11, after V lost 5 bases and J lost 5 bases.

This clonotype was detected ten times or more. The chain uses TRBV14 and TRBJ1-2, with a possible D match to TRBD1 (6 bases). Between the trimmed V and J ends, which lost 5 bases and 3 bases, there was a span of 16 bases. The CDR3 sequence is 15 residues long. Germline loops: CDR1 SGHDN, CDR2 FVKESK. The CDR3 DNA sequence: TGTGCCAGCAGCGAAGGACAGCCTAATTACTATGGCTACACCTTC. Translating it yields CASSEGQPNYYGYTF.

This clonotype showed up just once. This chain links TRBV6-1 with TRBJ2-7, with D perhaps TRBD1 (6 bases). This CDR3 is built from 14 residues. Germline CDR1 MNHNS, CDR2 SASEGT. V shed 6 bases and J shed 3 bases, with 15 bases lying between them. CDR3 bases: TGTGCCAGCAGCGTCGCCGGGACAAACTACGAGCAGTACTTC. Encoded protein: CASSVAGTNYEQYF.

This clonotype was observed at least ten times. The CDR3: CASSPTGGDYGYTF. In DNA, the CDR3 is TGTGCCAGCAGCCCCACAGGGGGCGACTATGGCTACACCTTC. The V call is TRBV7-9, the J call TRBJ1-2; 9 positions agree with TRBD1. Trimming took 5 bases from V and 3 from J; bases not matched to a gene: 4. This CDR3 region has 14 residues. CDR1 and CDR2 (germline): SEHNR, FQNEAQ (reference sequence).

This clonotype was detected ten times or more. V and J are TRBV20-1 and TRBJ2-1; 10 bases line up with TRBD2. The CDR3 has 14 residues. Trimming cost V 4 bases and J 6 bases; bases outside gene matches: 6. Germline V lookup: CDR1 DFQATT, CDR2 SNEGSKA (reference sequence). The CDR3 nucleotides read TGCAGTGCTAATCCTAGCGGGAGTATCAATGAGCAGTTCTTC. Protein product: CSANPSGSINEQFF.

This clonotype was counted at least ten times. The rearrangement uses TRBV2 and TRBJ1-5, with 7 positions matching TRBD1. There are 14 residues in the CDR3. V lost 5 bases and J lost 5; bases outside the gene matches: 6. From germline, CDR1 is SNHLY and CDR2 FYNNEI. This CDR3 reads CASSPTGLDQPQHF. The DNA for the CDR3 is TGTGCCAGCAGTCCGACAGGGTTAGATCAGCCCCAGCATTTT.

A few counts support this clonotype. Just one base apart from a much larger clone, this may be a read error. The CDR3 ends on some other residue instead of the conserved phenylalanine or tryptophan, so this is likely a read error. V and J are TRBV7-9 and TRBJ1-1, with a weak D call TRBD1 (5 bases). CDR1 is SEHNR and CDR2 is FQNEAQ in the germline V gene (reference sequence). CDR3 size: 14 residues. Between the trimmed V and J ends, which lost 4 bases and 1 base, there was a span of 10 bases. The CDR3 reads CASSSRQTNTEAFL. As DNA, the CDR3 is TGTGCCAGCAGCTCAAGACAGACGAACACTGAAGCTTTCCTT.

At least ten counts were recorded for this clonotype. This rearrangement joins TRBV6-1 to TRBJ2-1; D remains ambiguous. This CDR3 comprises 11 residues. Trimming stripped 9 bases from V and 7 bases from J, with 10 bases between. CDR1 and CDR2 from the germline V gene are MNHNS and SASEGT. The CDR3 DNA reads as TGTGCCAGTCGCATAACGAATGAGCAGTTCTTC. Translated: CASRITNEQFF.

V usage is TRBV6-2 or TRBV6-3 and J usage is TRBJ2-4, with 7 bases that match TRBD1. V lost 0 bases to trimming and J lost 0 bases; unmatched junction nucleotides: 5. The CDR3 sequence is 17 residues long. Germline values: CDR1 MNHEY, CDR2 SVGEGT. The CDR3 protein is CASSYSRGSLAKNIQYF. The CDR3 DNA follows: TGTGCCAGCAGTTACTCCAGGGGGAGTCTAGCCAAAAACATTCAGTACTTC.

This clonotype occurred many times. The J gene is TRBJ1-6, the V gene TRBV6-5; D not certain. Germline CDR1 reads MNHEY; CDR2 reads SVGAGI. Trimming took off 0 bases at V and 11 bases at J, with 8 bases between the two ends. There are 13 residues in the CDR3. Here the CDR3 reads CASSYSERPPLHF. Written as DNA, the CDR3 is TGTGCCAGCAGTTACTCGGAAAGGCCACCCCTCCACTTT.

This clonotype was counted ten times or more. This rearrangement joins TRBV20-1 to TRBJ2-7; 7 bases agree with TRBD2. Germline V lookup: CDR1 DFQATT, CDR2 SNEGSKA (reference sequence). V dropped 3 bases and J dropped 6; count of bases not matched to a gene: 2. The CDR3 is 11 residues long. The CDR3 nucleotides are TGCAGTGCTAGGGAGCGGGGCGAGCAGTACTTC. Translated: CSARERGEQYF.

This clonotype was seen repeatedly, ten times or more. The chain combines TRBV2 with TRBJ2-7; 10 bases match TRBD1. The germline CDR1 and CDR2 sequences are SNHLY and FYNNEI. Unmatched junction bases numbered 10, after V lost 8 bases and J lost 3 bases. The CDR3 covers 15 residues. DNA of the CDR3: TGTGCCAGCGGAGGAACCGGGACAGGGGACTACGAGCAGTACTTC. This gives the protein CASGGTGTGDYEQYF.

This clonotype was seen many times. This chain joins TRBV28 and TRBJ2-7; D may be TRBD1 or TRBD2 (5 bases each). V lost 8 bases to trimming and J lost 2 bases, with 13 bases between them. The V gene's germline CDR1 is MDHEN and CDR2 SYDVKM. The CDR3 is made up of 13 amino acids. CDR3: CASLRDQTYEQYF. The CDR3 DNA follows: TGTGCCAGCCTCCGGGACCAAACCTACGAGCAGTACTTC.